Below, 27 T cell receptor beta chains from the same sample are listed, as sequenced in a study of cytomegalovirus exposure and HLA in healthy donors. PCR amplification relied on 60 Vbeta primers (plus 13 Jbeta primers). Sequencing used immunoSEQ multiplex PCR; TCRdb keeps in-frame clones, though not all of them. This table has over 100,000 clones, roughly a tenth appearing once. The sequenced material came from PBMCs. These TCRs come from a man aged 35 to 55 in good health and CMV-seropositive.

This clone was picked up a small number of times. The V gene is TRBV7-2, the J gene TRBJ1-5; TRBD1 agrees at 8 bases. The CDR3 loop spans 15 amino acids. V gave up 5 bases and J gave up 1 base; unmatched junction bases: 4. Germline V CDR1 and CDR2: SGHTA, FQGNSA. In nucleotides, the CDR3 is TGTGCCAGCAGCCCAGGGGGCTCGAGCAATCAGCCCCAGCATTTT. Translated, it gives CASSPGGSSNQPQHF.

This clone was counted only a few times. This chain connects TRBV28 to TRBJ2-7; TRBD1 agrees at 9 bases. V was clipped by 1 base and J by 2 bases; unmatched bases: 6. This CDR3 is 16 amino acids long. Germline CDR1 is MDHEN and CDR2 is SYDVKM. The CDR3 spells CASSLFGGQGAYEQYF. Here the CDR3 DNA reads TGTGCCAGCAGTTTATTTGGGGGACAGGGTGCCTACGAGCAGTACTTC. Filled out from reference TRBV28 and TRBJ2-7, the complete variable domain reads DVKVTQSSRYLVKRTGEKVFLECVQDMDHENMFWYRQDPGLGLRLIYFSYDVKMKEKGDIPEGYSVSREKKERFSLILESASTNQTSMYLCASSLFGGQGAYEQYFGPGTRLTVT.

The sample holds a few counts of this clone. J is TRBJ2-1 and V is TRBV25-1; no firm D call. Deletions cut 4 bases from V and 0 bases from J, with 7 bases between. CDR3 length: 14 amino acids. Germline V CDR1 and CDR2: MGHDK, SYGVNS. This CDR3 is CASSVVFSYNEQFF. CDR3 sequence (DNA): TGTGCCAGCAGTGTCGTATTCTCCTACAATGAGCAGTTCTTC.

This clone was seen a few times. This chain joins TRBV7-9 and TRBJ1-1, with 7 bases aligning to TRBD1. Germline trimming cut 5 bases from V and 5 bases from J; bases unmatched to any gene: 11. The CDR3 totals 15 residues. Per the germline V gene, CDR1 is SEHNR and CDR2 is FQNEAQ (reference sequence). Here the CDR3 DNA reads TGTGCCAGCAGCCTAGGAGGGGGCTCGGAGACTGAAGCTTTCTTT. Translating gives CASSLGGGSETEAFF.

This clone was picked up a small number of times. V gene TRBV7-2 combines with J gene TRBJ1-2; 9 bases line up with TRBD1. V was pared by 5 bases and J by 5 bases, with 12 bases of the junction left unmatched. The CDR3 is 16 residues long. Germline CDR1 SGHTA, CDR2 FQGNSA. The CDR3 DNA follows: TGTGCCAGCAGCCGTTCCGGGACAGGGAGATCGTATGGCTACACCTTC. Its translation: CASSRSGTGRSYGYTF.

The V gene is TRBV29-1, the J gene TRBJ1-1; 7 bases match TRBD1. CDR3 length equals 11 residues. Unmatched junction bases numbered 1, after V lost 3 bases and J lost 6 bases. The germline V gene has CDR1 SQVTM and CDR2 ANQGSEA. In DNA form, the CDR3 reads TGCAGCGTTGAGGGGACAGCTGAAGCTTTCTTT. Protein: CSVEGTAEAFF.

The chain uses TRBV30 and TRBJ2-1; unclear D gene. Trimming took 0 bases from V and 10 from J, leaving 10 bases between them. The CDR3 is made up of 12 amino acids. Looked up from germline, CDR1 is GTSNPN and CDR2 is SVGIG (reference sequence). The CDR3 reads CAWSVFLTEQFF. The CDR3 nucleotides read TGTGCCTGGAGTGTATTTCTCACAGAGCAGTTCTTC.

This clone has a handful of counts. This chain connects TRBV6-5 to TRBJ2-7; D is undetermined. V lost 7 bases and J lost 2, with 18 bases in between. CDR1 MNHEY and CDR2 SVGAGI come from the germline V gene. The CDR3 sequence is 15 residues long. As DNA, the CDR3 is TGTGCCAGCACCCCCTCCAGCGACGTTACCTACGAGCAGTACTTC. This sequence encodes CASTPSSDVTYEQYF.

V gene TRBV6-1 combines with J gene TRBJ1-1; 10 bases are a match to TRBD1. The CDR3 runs 15 residues. V shed 2 bases and J 5 bases; nucleotides not matched to a gene: 5. CDR1 is MNHNS, CDR2 SASEGT, per germline. DNA of the CDR3: TGTGCCAGCAGTGAAATCCGGGACAGGGGAACTGAAGCTTTCTTT. Encoded protein: CASSEIRDRGTEAFF.

There are a few counts of this clone. V usage is TRBV4-1 and J usage is TRBJ2-1, with TRBD2 matching over 7 bases. V lost 0 bases and J lost 5; bases outside the gene matches: 10. This CDR3 contains 17 residues. Germline values: CDR1 MGHRA, CDR2 YSYEKL. The CDR3 nucleotides read TGCGCCAGCAGCCAAGATCGGAAGCGGGACCTTAACAATGAGCAGTTCTTC. Translation gives CASSQDRKRDLNNEQFF.

This clone was counted only a few times. The gene calls are TRBV7-3 and TRBJ2-5, with 11 bases matching TRBD2. The CDR3 sequence is 18 residues long. With 4 bases clipped from V and 3 bases from J, the junction kept 13 bases outside the gene matches. Germline V gene sequence: CDR1 SGHTA, CDR2 FQGTGA. The CDR3 loop reads CASSSPLLAGVLEETQYF. CDR3 nucleotide sequence: TGTGCCAGCAGCTCGCCCCTACTAGCGGGAGTACTAGAAGAGACCCAGTACTTC. Combining the CDR3 with reference TRBV7-3 and TRBJ2-5 gives the whole variable domain GAGVSQTPSNKVTEKGKYVELRCDPISGHTALYWYRQSLGQGPEFLIYFQGTGAADDSGLPNDRFFAVRPEGSVSTLKIQRTERGDSAVYLCASSSPLLAGVLEETQYFGPGTRLLVL.

The rearrangement uses TRBV7-9 and TRBJ1-1; possible D gene TRBD1, 5 bases. This CDR3 has 16 amino acids. Germline V gene sequence: CDR1 SEHNR, CDR2 FQNEAQ (reference sequence). V gave up 3 bases and J gave up 0 bases, with 14 bases separating them. CDR3 DNA sequence: TGTGCCAGCAGCTTCGGCGGGGGAGTAATGAACACTGAAGCTTTCTTT. It translates to CASSFGGGVMNTEAFF. The full variable domain, completed using reference TRBV7-9 and TRBJ1-1, is DTGVSQNPRHKITKRGQNVTFRCDPISEHNRLYWYRQTLGQGPEFLTYFQNEAQLEKSRLLSDRFSAERPKGSFSTLEIQRTEQGDSAMYLCASSFGGGVMNTEAFFGQGTRLTVV.

This clone was counted between two and nine times. At one boundary the junction diverges from the germline segment, which might be a read error. J is TRBJ2-5 and V is TRBV7-7; possible D gene TRBD1, 6 bases. The germline gives CDR1 SSHAT, CDR2 FNYEAQ (reference sequence). The CDR3 is 18 residues long. CDR3 sequence reads: CASSLAFATGSKLETQYF. The CDR3, as DNA: TGTGCTAGCAGCTTAGCGTTCGCGACAGGATCCAAGTTGGAGACCCAGTACTTC.

As for this clone: Other DNA sequences in this specimen translate into the identical CDR3. The rearrangement joins TRBV11-2 to TRBJ1-2; no firm D call. The CDR3 runs to 13 residues. Germline values: CDR1 SGHAT, CDR2 FQNNGV. V was clipped by 4 bases and J by 4 bases, with 10 bases between them. CDR3 sequence reads: CASSSTGAYGYTF. CDR3 in DNA: TGTGCCAGCAGCTCGACCGGAGCCTATGGCTACACCTTC.

CDR3 nucleotide sequence: TGTGCCAGCACAACGGGCATTGGGAGGGCCGGGGAGCTGTTTTTT. This sequence encodes CASTTGIGRAGELFF. V is TRBV13 and J is TRBJ2-2; 7 nucleotides match TRBD2. The CDR3 consists of 15 residues. Germline assignment: CDR1 PRHDT and CDR2 FYEKMQ (reference sequence). V shed 7 bases and J 6 bases; nucleotides not matched to a gene: 11.

There are a few counts of this clone. The J gene is TRBJ2-7, the V gene TRBV9, with 9 bases that match TRBD1. The ends lost 4 bases at V and 5 bases at J; junction bases unmatched: 7. Germline assignment: CDR1 SGDLS and CDR2 YYNGEE. This CDR3 has 14 amino acids. The CDR3 is CASSTWDRDHEQYF. CDR3 sequence (DNA): TGTGCCAGCAGCACCTGGGACAGGGACCACGAGCAGTACTTC.

The J gene is TRBJ2-1, the V gene TRBV6-1; 10 bases line up with TRBD1. The CDR3 length is 15 residues. Losses at the gene ends were 2 bases for V and 5 bases for J; bases not matched to a gene: 3. Per germline, CDR1 MNHNS and CDR2 SASEGT. In DNA form, the CDR3 reads TGTGCCAGCAGTGAACCCGGGACAGGGGACAATGAGCAGTTCTTC. Its protein product is CASSEPGTGDNEQFF.

DNA for the CDR3: TGTGCCAGCAGCTTAGCTCCTTCTGGAAACACCATATATTTT. Its translation is CASSLAPSGNTIYF. The V and J genes are TRBV9 and TRBJ1-3; D is unresolved. Germline V gene lookup returns CDR1 SGDLS and CDR2 YYNGEE. V was clipped by 4 bases and J by 1 base, with 9 bases between them. This CDR3 has 14 amino acids.

This clone was seen a few times. The gene calls are TRBV19 and TRBJ1-4; D gene ambiguous. The CDR3 extends over 13 amino acids. Trimming removed 8 bases from V and 8 bases from J, with 15 bases in between. Germline CDR1 reads LNHDA; CDR2 reads SQIVND (reference sequence). The CDR3 sequence: CASRSAVGEKLFF. In DNA form, the CDR3 reads TGTGCCAGTCGGTCGGCAGTCGGGGAAAAACTGTTTTTT.

The CDR3 bases are TGCGCCAGCAGCCCCCGGACTAGCGGGAGGTACGAGCAGTACTTC. Translation: CASSPRTSGRYEQYF. V and J are TRBV5-1 and TRBJ2-7; 14 bases are shared with TRBD2. CDR1 and CDR2 from the germline V gene are SGHRS and YFSETQ. The CDR3 is made up of 15 amino acids. With 4 bases clipped from V and 4 bases from J, the junction kept 4 bases outside the gene matches.

This clone has at least ten counts. The V gene is TRBV30, the J gene TRBJ1-1, with 8 bases matching TRBD1. The CDR3 extends over 13 amino acids. CDR1 and CDR2 from the germline V gene are GTSNPN and SVGIG (reference sequence). After removal of 6 bases from V and 6 bases from J, the junction contained 9 bases not matched to a gene. The CDR3 DNA reads as TGTGCCTGCAAACGGACAGGGAGTCCTGAAGCTTTCTTT. Its translation is CACKRTGSPEAFF.

The chain joins TRBV6-4 to TRBJ2-3; a possible D gene is TRBD2 (5 bases). V was trimmed by 3 bases and J by 0 bases, leaving 10 bases between them. CDR3 size: 15 residues. The V gene's germline CDR1 is MRHNA and CDR2 SNTAGT. In DNA form, the CDR3 reads TGTGCCAGCAGTGAGGGAGCTGGGAGCACAGATACGCAGTATTTT. It specifies CASSEGAGSTDTQYF.

A few counts support this clone. In nucleotides, the CDR3 is TGCGCCAGCAGCCAAGATCGAACTAGCGGGAGGCCCCCCTTCTTC. Protein sequence: CASSQDRTSGRPPFF. The chain couples TRBV4-1 to TRBJ2-1; 12 positions agree with TRBD2. The V gene end was trimmed by 0 bases and the J gene end by 16 bases; junction bases not matched to a gene: 10. The length of the CDR3 is 15 residues. Germline V gives CDR1 MGHRA, CDR2 YSYEKL.

This clone was found once. The chain combines TRBV13 with TRBJ2-3; the D gene is possibly TRBD1 (6 bases). Trimming took off 3 bases at V and 5 bases at J, with 15 bases between the two ends. Germline CDR1 and CDR2: PRHDT and FYEKMQ (reference sequence). The CDR3 is made up of 15 amino acids. The CDR3: CASSFRTEDEDTQYF. Here the CDR3 DNA reads TGTGCCAGCAGCTTCAGGACAGAGGATGAAGATACGCAGTATTTT.

This clone was seen more than once but under ten times. CDR3 nucleotides: TGTGCTAGTGGTTCCACCACAGGACAGGGGGGAGAGACCCAGTACTTC. As protein: CASGSTTGQGGETQYF. The rearrangement uses TRBV12-5 and TRBJ2-5, with TRBD1 matching 10 bases. CDR1 and CDR2 from the germline V gene are LGHNT and FRNRAP. Losses at the gene ends were 4 bases for V and 4 bases for J; bases not matched to a gene: 9. The CDR3 contains 16 residues.

The J gene is TRBJ2-5, the V gene TRBV4-2, with a possible D match to TRBD2 (6 bases). Germline loops: CDR1 LGHNA, CDR2 YNFKEQ. The CDR3 runs 14 residues. Trimming removed 0 bases from V and 2 bases from J, with 7 bases in between. CDR3 region: CASSQDAGQETQYF. CDR3 sequence (DNA): TGTGCCAGCAGCCAAGATGCGGGACAAGAGACCCAGTACTTC.

This chain links TRBV5-1 with TRBJ2-1; weak D call: TRBD2 (5 bases). The CDR3 is made up of 13 amino acids. The germline V gene encodes CDR1 SGHRS and CDR2 YFSETQ. V lost 2 bases, J lost 6 bases, and 9 bases lay in between. CDR3: CASSLGGSNEQFF. DNA for the CDR3: TGCGCCAGCAGCTTAGGTGGGAGCAATGAGCAGTTCTTC.